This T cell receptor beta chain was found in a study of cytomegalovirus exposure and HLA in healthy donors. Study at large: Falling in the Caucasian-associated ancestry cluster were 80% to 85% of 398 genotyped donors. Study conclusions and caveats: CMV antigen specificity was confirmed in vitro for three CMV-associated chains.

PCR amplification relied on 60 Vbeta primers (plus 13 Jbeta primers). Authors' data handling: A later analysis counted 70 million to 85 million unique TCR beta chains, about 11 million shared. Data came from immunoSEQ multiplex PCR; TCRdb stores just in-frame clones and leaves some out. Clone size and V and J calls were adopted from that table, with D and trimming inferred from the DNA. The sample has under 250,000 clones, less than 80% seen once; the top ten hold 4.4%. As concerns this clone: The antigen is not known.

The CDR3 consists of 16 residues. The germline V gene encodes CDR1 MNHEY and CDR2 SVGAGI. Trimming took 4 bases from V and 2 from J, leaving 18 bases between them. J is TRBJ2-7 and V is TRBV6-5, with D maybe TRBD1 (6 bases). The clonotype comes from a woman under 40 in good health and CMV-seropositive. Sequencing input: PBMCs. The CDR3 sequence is CASSFAAVGQTYEQYF. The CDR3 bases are TGTGCCAGCAGTTTTGCCGCAGTGGGACAAACCTACGAGCAGTACTTC.